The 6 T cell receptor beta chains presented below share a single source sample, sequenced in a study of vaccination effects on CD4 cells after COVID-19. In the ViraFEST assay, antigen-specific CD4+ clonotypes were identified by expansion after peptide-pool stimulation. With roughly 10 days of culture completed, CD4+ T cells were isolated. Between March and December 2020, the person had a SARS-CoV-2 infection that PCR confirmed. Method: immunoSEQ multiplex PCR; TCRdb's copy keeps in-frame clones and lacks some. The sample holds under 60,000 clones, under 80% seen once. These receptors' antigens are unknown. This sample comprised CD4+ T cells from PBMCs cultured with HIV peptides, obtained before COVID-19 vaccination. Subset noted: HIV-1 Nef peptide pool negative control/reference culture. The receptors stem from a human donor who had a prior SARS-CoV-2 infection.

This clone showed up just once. The CDR3 region has the DNA TGTGCCTGGAGCGGACAGCCGAACACTGAAGCTTTCTTT. This sequence encodes CAWSGQPNTEAFF. V gene TRBV30 combines with J gene TRBJ1-1, with D perhaps TRBD1 (6 bases). The CDR3 covers 13 residues. V lost 3 bases, J lost 1 base, and 9 bases lay in between. CDR1 is GTSNPN and CDR2 is SVGIG in the germline V gene (reference sequence). The full variable domain, in which reference TRBV30 and TRBJ1-1 provide the parts outside the CDR3, is SQTIHQWPATLVQPVGSPLSLECTVEGTSNPNLYWYRQAAGRGLQLLFYSVGIGQISSEVPQNLSASRPQDRQFILSSKKLLLSDSGFYLCAWSGQPNTEAFFGQGTRLTVV.

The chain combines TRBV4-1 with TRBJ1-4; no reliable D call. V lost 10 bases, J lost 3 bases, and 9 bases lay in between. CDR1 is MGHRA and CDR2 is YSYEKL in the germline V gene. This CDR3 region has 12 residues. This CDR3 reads CATRRANEKLFF. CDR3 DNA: TGCGCCACACGGCGGGCTAATGAAAAACTGTTTTTT.

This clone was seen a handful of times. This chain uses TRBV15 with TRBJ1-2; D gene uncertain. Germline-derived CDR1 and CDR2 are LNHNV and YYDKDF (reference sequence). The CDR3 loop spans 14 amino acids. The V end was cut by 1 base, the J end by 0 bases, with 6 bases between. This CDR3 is CATSRGGPNYGYTF. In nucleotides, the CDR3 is TGTGCCACCAGCAGAGGAGGCCCTAACTATGGCTACACCTTC.

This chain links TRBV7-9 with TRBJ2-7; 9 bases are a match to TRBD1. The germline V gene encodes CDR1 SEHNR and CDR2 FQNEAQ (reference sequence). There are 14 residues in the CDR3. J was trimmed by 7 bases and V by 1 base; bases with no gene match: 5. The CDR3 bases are TGTGCCAGCAGCTTAGGGGACAGGGTGGTTGAGCAGTACTTC. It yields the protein CASSLGDRVVEQYF.

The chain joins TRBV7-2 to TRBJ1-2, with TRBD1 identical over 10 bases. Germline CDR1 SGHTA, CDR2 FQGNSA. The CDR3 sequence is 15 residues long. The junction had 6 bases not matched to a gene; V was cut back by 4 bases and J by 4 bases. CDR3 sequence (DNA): TGTGCCAGCAGCTCGACAGGGGGCGCGTTCTATGGCTACACCTTC. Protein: CASSSTGGAFYGYTF.

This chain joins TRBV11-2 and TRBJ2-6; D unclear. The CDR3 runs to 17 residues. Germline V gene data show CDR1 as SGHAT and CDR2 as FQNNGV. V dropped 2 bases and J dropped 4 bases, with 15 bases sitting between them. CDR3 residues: CASSLRPDPAGANVLTF. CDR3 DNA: TGTGCCAGCAGCTTAAGGCCCGACCCCGCAGGGGCCAACGTCCTGACTTTC.